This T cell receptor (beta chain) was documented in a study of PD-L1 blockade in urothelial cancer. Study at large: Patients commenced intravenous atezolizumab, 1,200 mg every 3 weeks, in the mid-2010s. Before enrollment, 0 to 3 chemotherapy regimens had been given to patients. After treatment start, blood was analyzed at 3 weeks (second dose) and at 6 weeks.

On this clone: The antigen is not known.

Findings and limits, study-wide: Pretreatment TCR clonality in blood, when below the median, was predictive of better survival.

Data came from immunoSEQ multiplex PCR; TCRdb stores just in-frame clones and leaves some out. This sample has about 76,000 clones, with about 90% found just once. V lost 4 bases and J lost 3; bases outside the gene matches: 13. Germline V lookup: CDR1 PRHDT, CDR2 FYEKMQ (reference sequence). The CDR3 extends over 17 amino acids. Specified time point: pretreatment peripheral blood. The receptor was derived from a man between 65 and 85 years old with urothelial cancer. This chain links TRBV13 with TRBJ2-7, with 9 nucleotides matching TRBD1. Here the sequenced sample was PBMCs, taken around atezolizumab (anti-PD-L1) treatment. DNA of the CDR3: TGTGCCAGCAGCTCTACCAACCCGGGACAGGGATACTACGAGCAGTACTTC. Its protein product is CASSSTNPGQGYYEQYF.